The following is a TCR beta chain sequence with its context. This entry is derived from a study of blood T cell repertoires in COVID-19. Study in general: COVID-19 samples collected from the United States, Italy and Spain covered acute and convalescent phases. T cells, B-cell-depleted T cells, or PBMCs supplied cDNA or gDNA.

Original data processing: By means of reference gene primer amplification, nucleated cell counts were estimated. TCRdb's copy holds only in-frame clones and misses some; the assay was immunoSEQ multiplex PCR. V, J and clone size are those of that table, while D and trimming were read from the DNA. The table includes about 210,000 clones, around 88% detected once. The ends were cut back, 4 bases at V and 1 base at J, with 13 bases in the middle. The germline V gene encodes CDR1 ENHRY and CDR2 SYGVKD. The CDR3 spans 15 residues. The receptor was derived from a man between 18 and 35 years old with active or convalescent COVID-19. The chain recombines TRBV10-3 with TRBJ1-1, with D maybe TRBD1 (5 bases). The sequenced sample consisted of peripheral blood. The CDR3 sequence: CAISGFDSRNTEAFF. The CDR3, as DNA: TGTGCCATCAGTGGGTTCGACAGCCGGAACACTGAAGCTTTCTTT.